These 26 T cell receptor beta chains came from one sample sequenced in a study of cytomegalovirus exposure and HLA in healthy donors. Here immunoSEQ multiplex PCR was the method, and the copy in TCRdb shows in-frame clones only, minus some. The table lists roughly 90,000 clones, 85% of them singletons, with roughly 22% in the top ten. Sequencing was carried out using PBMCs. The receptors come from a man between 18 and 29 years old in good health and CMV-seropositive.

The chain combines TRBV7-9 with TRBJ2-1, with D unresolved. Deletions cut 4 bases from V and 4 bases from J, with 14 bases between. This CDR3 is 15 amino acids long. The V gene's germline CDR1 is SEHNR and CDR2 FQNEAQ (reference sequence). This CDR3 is CASSSPRNVYNEQFF. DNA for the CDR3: TGTGCCAGCAGCTCCCCCAGAAACGTATACAATGAGCAGTTCTTC.

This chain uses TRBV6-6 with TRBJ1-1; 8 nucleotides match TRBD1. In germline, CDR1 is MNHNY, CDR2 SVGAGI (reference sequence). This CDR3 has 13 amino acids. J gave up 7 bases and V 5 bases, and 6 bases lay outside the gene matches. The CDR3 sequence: CASSGNGQGEAFF. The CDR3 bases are TGTGCCAGCAGTGGAAATGGACAGGGTGAAGCTTTCTTT.

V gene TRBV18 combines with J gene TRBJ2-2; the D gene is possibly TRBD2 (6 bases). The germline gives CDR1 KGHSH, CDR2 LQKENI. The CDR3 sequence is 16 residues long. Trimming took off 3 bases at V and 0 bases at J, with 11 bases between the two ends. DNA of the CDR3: TGTGCCAGCTCACCCTCCGGGACTGCGAACACCGGGGAGCTGTTTTTT. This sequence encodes CASSPSGTANTGELFF. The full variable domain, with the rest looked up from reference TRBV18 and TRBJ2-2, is NAGVMQNPRHLVRRRGQEARLRCSPMKGHSHVYWYRQLPEEGLKFMVYLQKENIIDESGMPKERFSAEFPKEGPSILRIQQVVRGDSAAYFCASSPSGTANTGELFFGEGSRLTVL.

In DNA form, the CDR3 reads TGTGCCAGCAGCCGTCCTCGCGGGAGCTACGAGCAGTACGTC. Translated: CASSRPRGSYEQYV. This rearrangement joins TRBV5-6 to TRBJ2-7; 7 bases match TRBD2. The junction had 7 bases not matched to a gene; V was cut back by 4 bases and J by 3 bases. Germline V gives CDR1 SGHDT, CDR2 YYEEEE. The CDR3 has 14 residues.

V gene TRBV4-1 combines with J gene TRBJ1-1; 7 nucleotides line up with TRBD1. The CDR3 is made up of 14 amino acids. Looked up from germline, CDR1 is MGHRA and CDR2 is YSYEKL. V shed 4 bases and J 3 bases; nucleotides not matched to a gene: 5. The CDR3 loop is CASSLRGTHTEAFF. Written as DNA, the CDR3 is TGCGCCAGCAGCCTCAGGGGGACCCACACTGAAGCTTTCTTT.

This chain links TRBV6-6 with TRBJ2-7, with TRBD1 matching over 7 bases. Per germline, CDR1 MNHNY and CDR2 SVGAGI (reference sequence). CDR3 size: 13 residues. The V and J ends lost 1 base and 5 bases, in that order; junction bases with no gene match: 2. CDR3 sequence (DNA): TGTGCCAGCAGTTACTTCGACAGGGACGAGCAGTACTTC. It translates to CASSYFDRDEQYF.

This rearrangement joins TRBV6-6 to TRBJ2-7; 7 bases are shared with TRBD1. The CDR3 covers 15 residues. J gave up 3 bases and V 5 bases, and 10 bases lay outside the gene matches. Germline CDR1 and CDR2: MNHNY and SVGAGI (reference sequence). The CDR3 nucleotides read TGTGCCAGCAGTCTTACACCGGGACAGAGCTACGAGCAGTACTTC. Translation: CASSLTPGQSYEQYF.

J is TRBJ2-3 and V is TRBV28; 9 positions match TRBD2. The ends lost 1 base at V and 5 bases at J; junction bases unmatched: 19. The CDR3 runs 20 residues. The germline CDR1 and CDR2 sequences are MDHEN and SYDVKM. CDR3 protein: CASSLLGGSAVAGDGDTQYF. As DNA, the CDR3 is TGTGCCAGCAGTTTATTAGGGGGCAGCGCGGTAGCGGGGGACGGAGATACGCAGTATTTT.

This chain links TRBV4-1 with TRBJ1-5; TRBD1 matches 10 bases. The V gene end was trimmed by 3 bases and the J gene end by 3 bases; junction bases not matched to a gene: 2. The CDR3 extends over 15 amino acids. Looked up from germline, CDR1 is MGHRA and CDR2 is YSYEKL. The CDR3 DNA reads TGCGCCAGCAGCCAGGGGACAGGGGACAATCAGCCCCAGCATTTT. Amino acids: CASSQGTGDNQPQHF.

The CDR3 region is CASSQELGVNGYTF. The CDR3 DNA reads as TGTGCCAGCAGCCAAGAGCTAGGTGTTAATGGCTACACCTTC. The rearrangement uses TRBV14 and TRBJ1-2; D gene unclear. The CDR3 length is 14 residues. The V end was cut by 0 bases, the J end by 6 bases, with 11 bases between. From germline, CDR1 is SGHDN and CDR2 FVKESK.

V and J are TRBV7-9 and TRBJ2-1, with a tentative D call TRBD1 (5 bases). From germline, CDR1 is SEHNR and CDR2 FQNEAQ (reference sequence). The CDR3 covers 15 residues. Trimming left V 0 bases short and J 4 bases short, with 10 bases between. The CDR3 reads CASSLAAGQYNEQFF. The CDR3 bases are TGTGCCAGCAGCTTAGCGGCAGGGCAATACAATGAGCAGTTCTTC.

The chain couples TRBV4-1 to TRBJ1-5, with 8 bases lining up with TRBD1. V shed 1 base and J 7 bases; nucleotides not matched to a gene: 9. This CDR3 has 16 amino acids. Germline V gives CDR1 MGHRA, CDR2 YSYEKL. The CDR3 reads CASSQVRDRGFQPQHF. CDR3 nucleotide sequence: TGCGCCAGCAGCCAAGTTAGAGACAGGGGTTTCCAGCCCCAGCATTTT.

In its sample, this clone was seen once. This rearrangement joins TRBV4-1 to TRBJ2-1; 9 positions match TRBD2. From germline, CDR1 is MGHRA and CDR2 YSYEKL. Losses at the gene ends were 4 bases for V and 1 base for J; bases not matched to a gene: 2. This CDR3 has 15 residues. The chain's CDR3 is CASSPTSGSYNEQFF. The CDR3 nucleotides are TGCGCCAGCAGCCCCACTAGCGGGTCCTACAATGAGCAGTTCTTC.

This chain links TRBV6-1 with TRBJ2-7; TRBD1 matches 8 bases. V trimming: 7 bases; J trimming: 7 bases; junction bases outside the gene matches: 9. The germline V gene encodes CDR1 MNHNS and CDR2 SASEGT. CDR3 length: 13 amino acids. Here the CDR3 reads CASTPDRAREQYV. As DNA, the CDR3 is TGTGCCAGCACCCCGGACAGGGCCCGTGAGCAGTACGTC.

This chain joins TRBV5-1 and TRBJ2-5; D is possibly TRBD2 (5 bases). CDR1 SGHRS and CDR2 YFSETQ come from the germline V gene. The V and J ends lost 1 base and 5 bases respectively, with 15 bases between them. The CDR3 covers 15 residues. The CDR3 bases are TGCGCCAGCAGCTTGTTCGGGGTGGCGGATGAGACCCAGTACTTC. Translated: CASSLFGVADETQYF.

The CDR3 nucleotides read TGCGCCAGCAGCTCGGGACTAGCGGGGGGTTACAATGAGCAGTTCTTC. It specifies CASSSGLAGGYNEQFF. This sequence joins TRBV5-1 and TRBJ2-1; 15 bases are a match to TRBD2. CDR1 is SGHRS and CDR2 is YFSETQ in the germline V gene. Trimming took 3 bases from V and 4 from J; bases not matched to a gene: 2. The CDR3 covers 16 residues.

The CDR3 nucleotides read TGTGCCAGCAGTCCGGGACAGGGCGCTGAAGCTTTCTTT. Translation: CASSPGQGAEAFF. The chain is built from TRBV11-1 and TRBJ1-1, with TRBD1 matching over 9 bases. Germline loops: CDR1 SGHAT, CDR2 FQDESV (reference sequence). CDR3 length: 13 amino acids. V was pared by 6 bases and J by 6 bases, with 5 bases of the junction left unmatched.

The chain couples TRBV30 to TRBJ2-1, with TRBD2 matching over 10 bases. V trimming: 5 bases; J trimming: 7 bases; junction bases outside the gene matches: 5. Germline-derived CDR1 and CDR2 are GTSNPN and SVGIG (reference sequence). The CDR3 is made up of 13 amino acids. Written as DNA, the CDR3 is TGTGCCTGGGTAGCGGGAGGCGGGAATGAGCAGTTCTTC. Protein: CAWVAGGGNEQFF.

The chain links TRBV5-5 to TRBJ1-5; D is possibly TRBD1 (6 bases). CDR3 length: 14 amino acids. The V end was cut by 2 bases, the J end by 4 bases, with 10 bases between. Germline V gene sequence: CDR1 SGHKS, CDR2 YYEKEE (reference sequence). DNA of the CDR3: TGTGCCAGCAGCTTCCCAGGGGATAATCAGCCCCAGCATTTT. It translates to CASSFPGDNQPQHF.

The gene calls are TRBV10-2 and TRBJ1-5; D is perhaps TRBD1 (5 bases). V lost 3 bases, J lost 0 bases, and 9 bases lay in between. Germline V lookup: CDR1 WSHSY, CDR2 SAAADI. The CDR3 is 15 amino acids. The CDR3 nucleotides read TGCGCCAGCAGTGAAGGCAGGGATAGCAATCAGCCCCAGCATTTT. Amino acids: CASSEGRDSNQPQHF.

This chain's CDR3 is CASSPTGPSYNEQFF. The CDR3 coding sequence is TGTGCCAGCAGCCCGACAGGGCCCTCCTACAATGAGCAGTTCTTC. V is TRBV7-9 and J is TRBJ2-1, with 7 bases aligning to TRBD1. The germline V gene has CDR1 SEHNR and CDR2 FQNEAQ (reference sequence). The CDR3 spans 15 residues. The J segment lost 0 bases and the V segment lost 5 bases, leaving 4 bases of the junction unmatched.

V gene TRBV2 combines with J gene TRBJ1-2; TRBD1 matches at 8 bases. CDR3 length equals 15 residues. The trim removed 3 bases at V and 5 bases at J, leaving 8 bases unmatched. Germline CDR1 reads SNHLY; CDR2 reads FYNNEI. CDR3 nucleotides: TGTGCCAGCAGTGAGACCGGGACAGGTCATTATGGCTACACCTTC. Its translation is CASSETGTGHYGYTF. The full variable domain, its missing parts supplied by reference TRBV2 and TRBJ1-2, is EPEVTQTPSHQVTQMGQEVILRCVPISNHLYFYWYRQILGQKVEFLVSFYNNEISEKSEIFDDQFSVERPDGSNFTLKIRSTKLEDSAMYFCASSETGTGHYGYTFGSGTRLTVV.

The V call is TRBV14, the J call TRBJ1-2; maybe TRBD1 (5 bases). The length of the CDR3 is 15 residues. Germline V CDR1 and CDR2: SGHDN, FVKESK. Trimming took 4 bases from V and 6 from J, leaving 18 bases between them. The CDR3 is CASSLRAGGVDGYTF. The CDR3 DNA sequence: TGTGCCAGCAGCCTCCGGGCGGGAGGGGTAGATGGCTACACCTTC.

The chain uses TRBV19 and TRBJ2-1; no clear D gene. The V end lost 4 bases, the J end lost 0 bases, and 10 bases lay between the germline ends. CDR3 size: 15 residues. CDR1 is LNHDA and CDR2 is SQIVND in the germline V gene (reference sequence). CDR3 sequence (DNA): TGTGCCAGTAGTACGACTTTTAGCTCCTACAATGAGCAGTTCTTC. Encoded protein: CASSTTFSSYNEQFF.

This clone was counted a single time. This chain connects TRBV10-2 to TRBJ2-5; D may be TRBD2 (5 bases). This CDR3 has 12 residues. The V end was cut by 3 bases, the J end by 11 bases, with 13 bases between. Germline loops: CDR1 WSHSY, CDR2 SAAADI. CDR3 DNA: TGCGCCAGCAGTGAAAAGGGAGATAGACAGTACTTC. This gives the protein CASSEKGDRQYF.

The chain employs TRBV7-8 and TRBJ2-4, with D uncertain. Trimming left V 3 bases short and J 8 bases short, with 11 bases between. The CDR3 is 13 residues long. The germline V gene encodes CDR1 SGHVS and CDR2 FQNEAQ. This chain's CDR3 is CASSFASIDIQYF. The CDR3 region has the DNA TGTGCCAGCAGCTTTGCTAGTATAGACATTCAGTACTTC.